These T cell receptor beta chains were read from a single sample in a study of blood T cell repertoires in COVID-19. The data were produced by immunoSEQ multiplex PCR, yet TCRdb's version contains in-frame clones alone and is incomplete. This table holds approximately 160,000 clones, approximately 88% found once. The source material was peripheral blood. These receptors originate from a man between 18 and 35 years old with active or convalescent COVID-19. Each CDR3 is given with its conserved first and last residue. A D gene is named only where the DNA matches it firmly. Size tells how often a clone was seen (once, few, many) or the class of an expanded clone, and some rows leave it out.

cdr3_nt cdr3_aa j_call v_call d_call clone_size
TGTGCCAGTAGTATTCACGGGAACACTGAAGCTTTCTTT CASSIHGNTEAFF TRBJ1-1 TRBV19 - -
TGCGCCAGCAGCTTTGAGACAGGGGATGAAAAACTGTTTTTT CASSFETGDEKLFF TRBJ1-4 TRBV5-1 TRBD1 -
TGTGCCACCAGGTCCCCGGGACAGAGTCCCTCCGAGCAGTACTTC CATRSPGQSPSEQYF TRBJ2-7 TRBV7-3 TRBD1 -
TGTGCCAGCTCAATCGACTCGGATGAGCAGTTCTTC CASSIDSDEQFF TRBJ2-1 TRBV18 - -
TGTGCCAGCAGCCCTTTAGCGGGAGATGAGACCCAGTACTTC CASSPLAGDETQYF TRBJ2-5 TRBV2 TRBD2 once
TGTGCCAGCAGCCGAAGGACAGGGGACACAGATACGCAGTATTTT CASSRRTGDTDTQYF TRBJ2-3 TRBV11-3 TRBD1 -
TGTGCCAGCAGCCCAGGAAGGGGCAAGGACACTGAAGCTTTCTTT CASSPGRGKDTEAFF TRBJ1-1 TRBV2 - once
TGTGCCACCAGCAACGGCTACGAGCAGTACTTC CATSNGYEQYF TRBJ2-7 TRBV15 - -
TGTGCCAGTACCACGACAGGGGGCAGTGGGACAGATACGCAGTATTTT CASTTTGGSGTDTQYF TRBJ2-3 TRBV19 TRBD1 -
TGTGCCAGCAGCCGAATTGAAGCGGGCAATCAGCCCCAGCATTTT CASSRIEAGNQPQHF TRBJ1-5 TRBV7-8 - -
TGTGCCAGCAGCTTCGTAACAGGGAGTGGAGAGACCCAGTACTTC CASSFVTGSGETQYF TRBJ2-5 TRBV5-6 - -
TGTGCCACCAGCAGGTGGGACAGGGCGAACACTGAAGCTTTCTTT CATSRWDRANTEAFF TRBJ1-1 TRBV15 TRBD1 -
TGCGCCAGCAGCTTGGAGGGTAGGGGTGAAAAACTGTTTTTT CASSLEGRGEKLFF TRBJ1-4 TRBV5-1 - -
TGTGCCAGCTCACCACCCTCACGACAAGGCTACACCTTC CASSPPSRQGYTF TRBJ1-2 TRBV18 - once
TGTGCCAGTAGGACGGACAGGGGGAAGGCCGGGGAGCTGTTTTTT CASRTDRGKAGELFF TRBJ2-2 TRBV19 TRBD1 -
TGCGCCAGCAGTCAATCGCGGCAGTATAATTCACCCCTCCACTTT CASSQSRQYNSPLHF TRBJ1-6 TRBV23-1 - once
TGTGCCAGCAGCCCTCACACCCCCGGGACAGGGGGAGGGTATTCACCCCTCCACTTT CASSPHTPGTGGGYSPLHF TRBJ1-6 TRBV7-9 TRBD1 -
TGTGCCGGGGGCAGGGATGGCACCGGGGAGCTGTTTTTT CAGGRDGTGELFF TRBJ2-2 TRBV6-5 - -
TGCGCCAGCAGCTTGGGGTTCGGTAGCGGGGGGACGCAAGAGACCCAGTACTTC CASSLGFGSGGTQETQYF TRBJ2-5 TRBV5-1 TRBD2 once
TGCGCCAGCAGTTTCCCCGGACAGGCAACTGAAGCTTTCTTT CASSFPGQATEAFF TRBJ1-1 TRBV5-1 TRBD1 -
TGTGCCAGCAGGGGCGCCGGGGGGGATAAAGAGACCCAGTACTTC CASRGAGGDKETQYF TRBJ2-5 TRBV6-6 TRBD2 -
TGTGCCAGCAGCCAACTAGCGGGGGGGCACGAGCAGTTCTTC CASSQLAGGHEQFF TRBJ2-1 TRBV3-1/TRBV3-2 TRBD2 -
TGCGCCAGCAGCCGATCCCGGGACATAACCTATGGCTACACCTTC CASSRSRDITYGYTF TRBJ1-2 TRBV4-1 - -
TGTGCCAGCTCCCCATTCAGCGGGGCTCTCTCCTACAATGAGCAGTTCTTC CASSPFSGALSYNEQFF TRBJ2-1 TRBV18 TRBD2 -
TGTGCCAGCAGTTACGAGTCAGGGTCAGTACGTGAAGGGTTTTTT CASSYESGSVREGFF TRBJ1-4 TRBV6-5 - -
TGTGCCAGCAGCTCACCGTCTAACCCGGGAACTGGAAACACCATATATTTT CASSSPSNPGTGNTIYF TRBJ1-3 TRBV7-6 - -
TGTGCCAGCAGCTTGTTGTACGGTAATTACAATGAGCAGTTCTTC CASSLLYGNYNEQFF TRBJ2-1 TRBV5-4 - -
TGCGCCAGCAGCCTCCAAGAATACAGGGATTCAACTGAAGCTTTCTTT CASSLQEYRDSTEAFF TRBJ1-1 TRBV4-1 - -
TGTGCCAGCTCACTAACGACAGAGTACAATGAGCAGTTCTTC CASSLTTEYNEQFF TRBJ2-1 TRBV18 - -
TGTGCCAGCAGTAACAGGGAATTGAGCTCCTACGAGCAGTACTTC CASSNRELSSYEQYF TRBJ2-7 TRBV13 - -
TGTGCCAGCAGTGTACTAGCGGGAGGAGGACACACTGAGCAGTTCTTC CASSVLAGGGHTEQFF TRBJ2-1 TRBV6-1 TRBD2 -
TGTGCCAGCACCCCTGTCTATGGCTACACCTTC CASTPVYGYTF TRBJ1-2 TRBV12-3/TRBV12-4 - -
TGTGCCAGCAGTTTCAGGGGAGCTAGCACAGATACGCAGTATTTT CASSFRGASTDTQYF TRBJ2-3 TRBV28 - -
TGTGCCAGCAGTTATTCAGGGGGGTACGAAAAACTGTTTTTT CASSYSGGYEKLFF TRBJ1-4 TRBV7-8 TRBD1 -
TGTGCCAGCAGCTTAGCGGGGGGGCGAATAGGAAATGAGCAGTTCTTC CASSLAGGRIGNEQFF TRBJ2-1 TRBV7-9 - -
TGTGCCAGCAGCGTGGGACAGCCGTACTCTGGAAACACCATATATTTT CASSVGQPYSGNTIYF TRBJ1-3 TRBV5-6 TRBD1 -
TGTGCCAGCAGTATGGGACAGGGAGGCGGCTACACCTTC CASSMGQGGGYTF TRBJ1-2 TRBV6-6 TRBD1 -
TGTGCCAGCAGCTTTAGCGGGACAGCCTACGAGCAGTACTTC CASSFSGTAYEQYF TRBJ2-7 TRBV7-2 - -